The 15 T cell receptor beta chains given below trace back to one sample, sequenced in a study of a mutant IDH1 vaccine in newly diagnosed glioma. The data were produced by immunoSEQ multiplex PCR, yet TCRdb's version contains in-frame clones alone and is incomplete. The repertoire holds around 56,000 clones, with approximately 82% as singletons. Their cognate antigens are unknown. Described time point: week 5, during vaccination. Each dose of the vaccine consisted of 300 ug of mutant IDH1 20-mer peptide, with topical imiquimod. The specimen comprised PBMCs, sampled from a glioma patient whose treatment included an IDH1 peptide vaccine. These receptors were taken from a woman aged 18-29 years with glioma. Some clones in this sample may be carry-over from other donors' samples.

The chain combines TRBV5-5 with TRBJ2-7; 8 nucleotides align to TRBD1. V shed 4 bases, J shed 1 base, and the junction held 1 base outside the gene matches. CDR3 length: 13 residues. The V gene's germline CDR1 is SGHKS and CDR2 YYEKEE (reference sequence). In DNA form, the CDR3 reads TGTGCCAGCAGCGGGACAGGATCCTACGAGCAGTACTTC. Its translation: CASSGTGSYEQYF.

The CDR3 protein is CASTPLPVNTGELFF. CDR3 bases: TGTGCCAGCACTCCCCTCCCAGTGAACACCGGGGAGCTGTTTTTT. The J gene is TRBJ2-2, the V gene TRBV11-2; no clear D gene. Germline V gene data show CDR1 as SGHAT and CDR2 as FQNNGV. The CDR3 has 15 amino acids. The germline V and J ends were trimmed by 7 bases and 1 base, with 13 bases remaining between them. Full variable domain (rest looked up from reference TRBV11-2 and TRBJ2-2): EAGVAQSPRYKIIEKRQSVAFWCNPISGHATLYWYQQILGQGPKLLIQFQNNGVVDDSQLPKDRFSAERLKGVDSTLKIQPAKLEDSAVYLCASTPLPVNTGELFFGEGSRLTVL.

This sequence joins TRBV9 and TRBJ1-2; 10 nucleotides match TRBD1. Trimming removed 3 bases from V and 2 bases from J; junction bases left unmatched: 10. Germline assignment: CDR1 SGDLS and CDR2 YYNGEE. CDR3 size: 17 residues. This chain's CDR3 is CASSEMRQGAPNYGYTF. CDR3 nucleotides: TGTGCCAGCAGCGAAATGAGACAGGGGGCTCCAAACTATGGCTACACCTTC.

The CDR3 coding sequence is TGCGCCAGCAGCCAAGTACCGGGGGCGGGCGAGCAGTACTTC. Amino acids: CASSQVPGAGEQYF. This sequence joins TRBV4-3 and TRBJ2-7; possibly TRBD1 or TRBD2 for D (6 bases each). Germline lookup yields CDR1 LGHNA and CDR2 YSLEER. This CDR3 region has 14 residues. Trimming stripped 1 base from V and 6 bases from J, with 13 bases between.

This rearrangement joins TRBV9 to TRBJ1-2, with 7 bases lining up with TRBD1. The ends lost 3 bases at V and 8 bases at J; junction bases unmatched: 16. This CDR3 spans 16 amino acids. The germline V gene encodes CDR1 SGDLS and CDR2 YYNGEE. The CDR3 sequence is CASSGDPGQVVRGYTF. For the CDR3, the DNA is TGTGCCAGCAGCGGGGACCCAGGACAGGTGGTAAGAGGCTACACCTTC.

This clone rates as medium-sized. This chain connects TRBV10-3 to TRBJ1-1; tentative D call: TRBD1 (5 bases). Between the trimmed V and J ends, which lost 7 bases and 1 base, there was a span of 10 bases. Germline V gives CDR1 ENHRY, CDR2 SYGVKD. The CDR3 is made up of 13 amino acids. CDR3 protein: CAINVGGNTEAFF. The CDR3 DNA is TGTGCCATCAACGTCGGGGGGAACACTGAAGCTTTCTTT.

The chain employs TRBV2 and TRBJ2-7; D ambiguous. V was pared by 1 base and J by 3 bases, with 13 bases between. CDR1 and CDR2 from the germline V gene are SNHLY and FYNNEI. The CDR3 length is 15 residues. In nucleotides, the CDR3 is TGTGCCAGCAGTGAAGGTTGGCAGGCCCTCTACGAGCAGTACTTC. This encodes CASSEGWQALYEQYF.

J is TRBJ1-2 and V is TRBV6-6; 7 nucleotides line up with TRBD1. The CDR3 is made up of 16 amino acids. V dropped 3 bases and J dropped 2; count of bases not matched to a gene: 9. The germline CDR1 and CDR2 sequences are MNHNY and SVGAGI (reference sequence). CDR3 DNA: TGTGCCAGCAGTTATCCGTATTCGGGACAGAACTATGGCTACACCTTC. Its translation: CASSYPYSGQNYGYTF.

The CDR3 DNA is TGCGCCAGCAGCCTCGGGGGGGCCCGTAGCACCGGGGAGCTGTTTTTT. The encoded protein is CASSLGGARSTGELFF. The chain links TRBV5-1 to TRBJ2-2, with TRBD2 matching over 8 bases. In germline, CDR1 is SGHRS, CDR2 YFSETQ. V shed 4 bases, J shed 4 bases, and the junction held 9 bases outside the gene matches. The CDR3 has 16 amino acids.

This chain joins TRBV7-9 and TRBJ1-1, with D unclear. Trimming shortened V by 8 bases and J by 6 bases, and 16 bases separated the two germline ends. The germline gives CDR1 SEHNR, CDR2 FQNEAQ (reference sequence). The CDR3 has 13 residues. The CDR3 sequence is CASSGIAPAEAFF. CDR3 in DNA: TGTGCCAGCTCTGGGATCGCCCCAGCTGAAGCTTTCTTT.

This clone has just one count. The chain carries TRBV7-6 and TRBJ2-1; the D gene is possibly TRBD2 (7 bases). Germline CDR1 SGHVS, CDR2 FNYEAQ. With 4 bases removed from V and 12 bases from J, the gap between germline ends came to 28 bases. The CDR3 contains 17 residues. CDR3 loop: CASSYPRRGAGQDMQFF. The DNA of the CDR3 is TGTGCCAGCAGCTACCCCCGTCGGGGAGCGGGACAAGATATGCAGTTCTTC.

Points on this clone: A read error is possible here, since a much larger clone lies one base away. The rearrangement links TRBV27 to TRBJ1-1; D may be TRBD1 (6 bases). The CDR3 totals 13 residues. The V gene lost 3 bases and the J gene lost 1 base, with 6 bases spanning the gap. Germline V gene sequence: CDR1 MNHEY, CDR2 SMNVEV (reference sequence). Written as DNA, the CDR3 is TGTGCCAGCAGTTTGACAGGGAACACTGAAGCTTTCTTT. Translated: CASSLTGNTEAFF.

DNA of the CDR3: TGTGCCAGCAGTTACCTGGCAGGGCAGAACACTGAAGCTTTCTTT. Translated, it gives CASSYLAGQNTEAFF. The V call is TRBV6-6, the J call TRBJ1-1, with D tentatively TRBD1 (5 bases). Deletions cut 2 bases from V and 1 base from J, with 11 bases between. Germline V gene lookup returns CDR1 MNHNY and CDR2 SVGAGI (reference sequence). The CDR3 covers 15 residues.

This rearrangement joins TRBV11-2 to TRBJ1-5; tentatively, D is TRBD1 (6 bases). There are 15 residues in the CDR3. Germline CDR1 and CDR2: SGHAT and FQNNGV. V dropped 5 bases and J dropped 7 bases, with 18 bases sitting between them. The CDR3 region has the DNA TGTGCCAGCAGCCCCGGGGGCAGGGAAGGACAGCCCCAGCATTTT. This gives the protein CASSPGGREGQPQHF.

The chain links TRBV29-1 to TRBJ2-2, with 8 bases lining up with TRBD1. The CDR3 length is 16 residues. The germline CDR1 and CDR2 sequences are SQVTM and ANQGSEA. V shed 3 bases, J shed 4 bases, and the junction held 10 bases outside the gene matches. The CDR3 DNA is TGCAGCGTTGATGGGGGATCAGGGGGCCCCACCGGGGAGCTGTTTTTT. Protein: CSVDGGSGGPTGELFF.